This TCR beta chain emerged from a study of response to subunit inactivated influenza vaccine. The V end was cut by 5 bases, the J end by 4 bases, with 12 bases between. This CDR3 is built from 14 residues. Germline V gene lookup returns CDR1 SGHTA and CDR2 FQGNSA. Study conclusions and caveats: It was suggested by the authors that few new T cells are recruited by each seasonal influenza vaccination.

TCRdb reprocessed the RT-PCR reads with MiXCR, giving one entry per CDR3 protein. The table includes hundreds of thousands of distinct CDR3 sequences, 25% detected once. As to this clonotype: No antigen is known for it.

The sequence came from a man aged 45-60 years who received an inactivated influenza vaccine. The rearrangement links TRBV7-2 to TRBJ2-1; possible D gene TRBD1, 6 bases. This material consisted of CD4+ T cells sorted from PBMCs, taken roughly 5 days after vaccination. In DNA, the CDR3 is TGTGCCAGCAGCACCCGGGACACGTACAATGAGCAGTTCTTC. Its protein is CASSTRDTYNEQFF.